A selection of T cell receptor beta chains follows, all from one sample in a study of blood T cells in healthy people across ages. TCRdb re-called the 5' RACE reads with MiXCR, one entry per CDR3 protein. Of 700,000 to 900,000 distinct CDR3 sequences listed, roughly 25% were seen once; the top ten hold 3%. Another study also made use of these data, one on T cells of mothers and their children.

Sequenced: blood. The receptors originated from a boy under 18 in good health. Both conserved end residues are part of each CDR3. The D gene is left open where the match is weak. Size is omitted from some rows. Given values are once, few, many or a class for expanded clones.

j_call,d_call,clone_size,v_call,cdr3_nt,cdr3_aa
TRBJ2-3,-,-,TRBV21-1,TGTGCCAGCAGCAAGTGCCGTTACACAGATACGCAGTATTTT,CASSKCRYTDTQYF
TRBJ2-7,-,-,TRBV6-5,TGTGCCAGCAGTCAACGACGCCTCAGCTCCTACGAGCAGTACTTC,CASSQRRLSSYEQYF
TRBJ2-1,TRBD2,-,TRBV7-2,TGTGCCAGCAGCTTAGGCCCACCTAGCGGGGGGGCAGTTGAGCAGTTCTTC,CASSLGPPSGGAVEQFF
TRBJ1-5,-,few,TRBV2,TGTGCCAGCAGTGGGGGGCTGGGTAGCAATCAGCCCCAGCATTTT,CASSGGLGSNQPQHF
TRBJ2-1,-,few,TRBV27,TGTGCCAGCAGTTTAGGTTACAAAAATGAGCAGTTCTTC,CASSLGYKNEQFF
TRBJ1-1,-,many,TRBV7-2,TGTGCCAGCAGCTTGGGGGCGAACACTGAAGCTTTCTTT,CASSLGANTEAFF
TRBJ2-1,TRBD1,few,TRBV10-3,TGTGCCATCAGTAGACAGGGGGCGTCGAATGAGCAGTTCTTC,CAISRQGASNEQFF
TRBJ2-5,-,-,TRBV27,TGTGCCAGCAGTCCCTCGCTAGGGGTGGCTCAAGAGACCCAGTACTTC,CASSPSLGVAQETQYF
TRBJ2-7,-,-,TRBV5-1,TGCGCCAGCAGCTTACGCTCCCCTGGGTACGAGCAGTACTTC,CASSLRSPGYEQYF
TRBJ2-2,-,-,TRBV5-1,TGCGTCAGCAGCTTCCACAGCGTCCTGAACACCGGGGAGCTGTTTTTT,CVSSFHSVLNTGELFF
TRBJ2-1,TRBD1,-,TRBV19,TGTGCCAGTAGTATATTCCAGGGGGCCGATGAGCAGTTCTTC,CASSIFQGADEQFF
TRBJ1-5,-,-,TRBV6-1,TGTGCCAGCAATCCTCCGGAGGGGCGGAAGCCCCAGCATTTT,CASNPPEGRKPQHF
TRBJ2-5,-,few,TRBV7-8,TGTGCCAGCAGCTTAGCGCCCCTAGGGGAGACCCAGTACTTC,CASSLAPLGETQYF
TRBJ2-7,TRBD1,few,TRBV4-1,TGCGCCAGCAGCCAAGGGACAGGGGACGAGCAGTACTTC,CASSQGTGDEQYF
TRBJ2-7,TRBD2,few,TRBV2,TGTGCCCCCAGGCGGGGGGACTCCTACGAGCAGTACTTC,CAPRRGDSYEQYF
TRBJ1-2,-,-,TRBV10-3,TGTGCCATCAGTGATCCGGGTCGGTCGGGCAATGGCTACACCTTC,CAISDPGRSGNGYTF
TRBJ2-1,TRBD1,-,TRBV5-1,TGCGCCAGCAGCTTGGGGGGACAGGGGAGATACAATGAGCAGTTCTTC,CASSLGGQGRYNEQFF
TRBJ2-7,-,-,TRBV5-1,TGCGCCAGCAGCTTGGATAGCGGTCGAAGCGAGCAGTACTTC,CASSLDSGRSEQYF
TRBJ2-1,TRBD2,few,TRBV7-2,TGTGCCAGCAGCTTCAGACTAGCGGGGGGGCCGAATGAGCAGTTCTTC,CASSFRLAGGPNEQFF
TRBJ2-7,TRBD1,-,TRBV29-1,TGCAGCGTGGGAGGACAGGGACCCTCCTACGAGCAGTACTTC,CSVGGQGPSYEQYF
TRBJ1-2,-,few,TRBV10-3,TGTGCCATCAGTGCAAGGACAGAAGATCGCTCTGGCTACACCTTC,CAISARTEDRSGYTF
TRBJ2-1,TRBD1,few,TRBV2,TGTGCCAGCAGTGAACGGTCCGGGACAGTTCCCTACAATGAGCAGTTCTTC,CASSERSGTVPYNEQFF
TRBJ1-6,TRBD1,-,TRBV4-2,TGTGCCAGCAGTCGTGAAATACAGGGGGCCGACCCCCACTTT,CASSREIQGADPHF
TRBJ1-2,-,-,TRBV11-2,TGTGCCAGCAGCTCCGTTCGGGGAAGGAGACAGGATGGCTACACCTTC,CASSSVRGRRQDGYTF
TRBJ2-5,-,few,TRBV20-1,TGCAGTGCTAGTATGGGGATAGGGACTGAGACCCAGTACTTC,CSASMGIGTETQYF
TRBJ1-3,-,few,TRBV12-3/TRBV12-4,TGTGCCAGCAGCCCAAAGGCAGGCAGAAACACCATATATTTT,CASSPKAGRNTIYF
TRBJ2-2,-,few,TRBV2,TGTGCCAGCAGCCTCGAGGACACCGGGGAGCTGTTTTTT,CASSLEDTGELFF
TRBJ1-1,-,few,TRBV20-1,TGCAGTGCTAGCCGGGGGGGAATGAACACTGAAGCTTTCTTT,CSASRGGMNTEAFF
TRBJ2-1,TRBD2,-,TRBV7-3,TGTGCCAGCAGCTTACGGGCTACCGGGAGGAGTGAGCAGTTCTTC,CASSLRATGRSEQFF
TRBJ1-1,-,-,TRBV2,TGTGCCAGCAATCTTTGGCAGGAAGATGAAGCTTTCTTT,CASNLWQEDEAFF
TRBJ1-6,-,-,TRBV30,TGTGCCTGGAGTCCCCCCGGGGGCACCTATAATTCACCCCTCCACTTT,CAWSPPGGTYNSPLHF
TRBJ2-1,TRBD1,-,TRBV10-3,TGTGCCATCAGTGAGGGACAGGGGGAGTACTTC,CAISEGQGEYF
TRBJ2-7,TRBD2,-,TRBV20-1,TGCAGTGCTAGGCCCCTCCGGCTAGCGGGGGGGTTCATTTCCTACGAGCAGTACTTC,CSARPLRLAGGFISYEQYF
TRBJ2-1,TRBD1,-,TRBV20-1,TGCAGTGCTAGAGATTTGGACAGGGAATCCTACAATGAGCAGTTCTTC,CSARDLDRESYNEQFF
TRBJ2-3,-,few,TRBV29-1,TGCAGCGTTTTATCAGATACGCAGTATTTT,CSVLSDTQYF
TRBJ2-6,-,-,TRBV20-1,TGCAGTGCTTATGGGAGGGGACAGACGACTGGGGCCAACGTCCTGACTTTC,CSAYGRGQTTGANVLTF
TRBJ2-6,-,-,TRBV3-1,TGTGCCAGCAGGCCTACAGGCGGTGGGGCCAACGTCCTGACTTTC,CASRPTGGGANVLTF
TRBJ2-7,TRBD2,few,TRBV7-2,TGTGCCAGCAGCTTTACTAGCGGGGGCCTCCCCTACGAGCAGTACTTC,CASSFTSGGLPYEQYF
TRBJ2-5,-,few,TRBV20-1,TGCAGTGCTAGACCCCGGACCCGTCTGGAGACCCAGTACTTC,CSARPRTRLETQYF
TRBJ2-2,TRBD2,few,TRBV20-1,TGCAGTGCTAGAGAACTGACTAGCGGGCTTACCGGGGAGCTGTTTTTT,CSARELTSGLTGELFF
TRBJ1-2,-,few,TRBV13,TGTGCCAGCAGCCCTTCCTCAGGCCGGTCCCACTATGGCTACACCTTC,CASSPSSGRSHYGYTF
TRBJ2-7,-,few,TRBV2,TGTGCCAGCAGTCCCCGGGACAACTACGAGCAGTACTTC,CASSPRDNYEQYF
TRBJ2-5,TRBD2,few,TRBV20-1,TGCAGTGCTAGAGACGCGGCGGGGGGTGGAGAGACCCAGTACTTC,CSARDAAGGGETQYF
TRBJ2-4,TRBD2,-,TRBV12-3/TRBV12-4,TGTGCCAGCAGTCCCACCGGGGGGGTGGACATTCAGTACTTC,CASSPTGGVDIQYF
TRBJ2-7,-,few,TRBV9,TGTGCCAGCAGCGTAGATGGGGGGATCTCCTACGAGCAGTACTTC,CASSVDGGISYEQYF
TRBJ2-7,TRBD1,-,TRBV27,TGTGCCAGCAGCTGGGACAGGGGGGGGTACGAGCAGTACTTC,CASSWDRGGYEQYF
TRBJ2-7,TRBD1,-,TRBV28,TGTGCCAGCAGTAACACGGGACAGGGGACTTACGAGCAGTACTTC,CASSNTGQGTYEQYF
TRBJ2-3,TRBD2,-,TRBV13,TGTGCCAGCAGCTTAGGGCTAGCGGGCTCACAAAATACGCAGTATTTT,CASSLGLAGSQNTQYF
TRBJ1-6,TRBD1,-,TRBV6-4,TGTGCCAGCCGGGACAGCTATAATTCACCCCTCCACTTT,CASRDSYNSPLHF
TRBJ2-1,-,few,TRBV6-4,TGTGCCAGCAGTGAAGCCCCGACAACTGAGCAGTTCTTC,CASSEAPTTEQFF
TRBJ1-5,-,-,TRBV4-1,TGCGCCAGCAGCCAAGATCGGAACCCCAGGTGGCCCCAGCATTTT,CASSQDRNPRWPQHF